This TCR beta chain comes out of a study of blood T cell repertoires in COVID-19. This CDR3 region has 14 residues. CDR1 is KGHSH and CDR2 is LQKENI in the germline V gene. Trimming left V 2 bases short and J 5 bases short, with 13 bases between. Profiled with immunoSEQ multiplex PCR; TCRdb holds only in-frame clones, not every one. The sample includes tens of thousands of clones, roughly nine tenths seen only once; the top ten take around 9.6%. The material sequenced was peripheral blood. This clonotype was sampled from a human donor with active COVID-19. The donor label of this sample is uncertain. This chain joins TRBV18 and TRBJ2-7, with D unresolved. CDR3 protein: CASSPASAANEQYF. CDR3 coding DNA: TGTGCCAGCTCACCAGCATCGGCGGCGAACGAGCAGTACTTC.